The entry below describes one TCR beta chain. Through a sample-barcoded 5' primer and a J-beta primer mix, a second PCR was run for roughly 7 to 11 cycles. MiXCR, applied by TCRdb to the 5' RACE reads, yields one record per CDR3 protein. The repertoire holds 650,000 to 700,000 distinct CDR3 sequences, with under 65% as singletons. The data were obtained in a study of blood T cells in healthy people across ages. The CDR3 runs to 15 residues. Germline CDR1 and CDR2: SGHRS and YFSETQ. The J segment lost 6 bases and the V segment lost 3 bases, leaving 6 bases of the junction unmatched. V and J are TRBV5-1 and TRBJ2-1; 10 nucleotides line up with TRBD2. The sample consisted of blood. This TCR was sampled from a woman at least 80 years old in good health. The chain's CDR3 is CASSSSGSMFNEQFF. The CDR3 bases are TGCGCCAGCAGCTCTAGCGGGAGCATGTTCAATGAGCAGTTCTTC.